Reported below is one TCR beta chain. Its recognized antigen is unknown. No much larger clone is present one base from it, and per-base qualities are unavailable. The collaborating institutions used their own protocols to collect whole blood in K2EDTA tubes. For TCRbeta analysis, collaborator samples were shipped as frozen whole blood, as isolated PBMCs, or as DNA extracted from either sample type. TCRbeta CDR3 regions were amplified from genomic DNA using the immunoSEQ Assay, a bias-controlled multiplex PCR. In the source study's methods: Nucleated cell counts per sample were estimated from amplification of reference gene primers within the assay. To quantify the absolute abundance of each unique TCRbeta CDR3 rearrangement, sequence reads were collapsed and filtered. For each sample, productive Simpson clonality was calculated as the square root of Simpson's diversity index across productive rearrangements. What TCRdb holds here is the immuneACCESS table cut down to in-frame rearrangements. Part of the clones is not present; checked against another copy, under half of the missing clones reflect an unresolved V gene, and the others are unexplained. That table supplies the V and J calls and clone size; D and trimming were determined from the DNA. This sample lists 210,000 or so clones; 92% were detected once. More than 0.95% of the sample belongs to the ten largest clones.

The CDR3 holds 16 amino acids from the cysteine to the phenylalanine. The read is trimmed to its CDR3 DNA, 48 bases read in frame from base 1. The germline V gene sets CDR1 to LGHNA and CDR2 to YNFKEQ. The V end gives up 0 bases and the J end 5 bases, leaving 7 bases in the junction not matched to a gene. The sample originates from a study of blood T cell repertoires in COVID-19 (dated by TCRdb to between 2020 and 2021). About the investigation overall: Samples covering the acute and convalescent phases of COVID-19 were provided by collaborators in the United States, Italy and Spain. HLA class I and class II types, where available, came from metadata supplied by the sample provider rather than from assay-based typing. Subjects who had been exposed to COVID-19, were actively infected with it, or had recovered from it provided the deeply sampled blood TCRbeta repertoires that made up the dataset. Sample metadata almost always included a de-identified subject ID, COVID-19 status, age in years and sex. The prospective study material was composed of cDNA or gDNA derived from T cells, B-cell-depleted T cells, or PBMCs. The repertoires were made available in a free public database intended to serve as a resource for research on the immune response to SARS-CoV-2. Samples were obtained from the ongoing ImmuneRACE study (first 160 participants) and from over 1,000 subjects provided by 6 global collaborators. Paper-wide results and their limitations: How much clinical and demographic metadata was included differed by source and by participant, and the metadata was provided uncurated.

The sequencing sample was made of peripheral blood. This receptor was identified in a man aged 25-40 years with acute or convalescent COVID-19. The V gene is TRBV4-2 and the J gene is TRBJ2-3, and 8 bases in between align with TRBD1. CDR3 reads: CASSQDSRGLRDTQYF. The DNA is as follows: TGTGCCAGCAGCCAAGATTCCAGGGGGCTGAGAGATACGCAGTATTTT.